These 18 T cell receptor beta chains came from one sample sequenced in a study of patients with pleural tuberculosis. TCRdb reprocessed the reads via MiXCR and lists one record per CDR3 protein. The data hold around 50,000 distinct CDR3 sequences, with 6% to 8% observed a single time. Receptors were obtained from a human donor with pleural tuberculosis.

This clonotype was detected ten times or more. This chain connects TRBV5-1 to TRBJ2-1; D is ambiguous. The CDR3 is 14 residues long. Germline V lookup: CDR1 SGHRS, CDR2 YFSETQ. Trimming pared 4 bases from V and 1 base from J, leaving 9 bases between. CDR3 in DNA: TGCGCCAGCAGCCTTGAAAGTTCCTACAATGAGCAGTTCTTC. Its protein product is CASSLESSYNEQFF.

This clonotype came up many times. V is TRBV11-1 and J is TRBJ2-7, with D perhaps matching TRBD2 (5 bases). This CDR3 region has 14 residues. The V gene lost 5 bases and the J gene lost 0 bases, with 11 bases spanning the gap. CDR1 is SGHAT and CDR2 is FQDESV in the germline V gene (reference sequence). CDR3 coding DNA: TGTGCCAGCAGCGACTCGGGGAGCTCCTACGAGCAGTACGTC. It specifies CASSDSGSSYEQYV.

Note on this clonotype: This may arise from a read error, as a much more abundant clone is one base away. V usage is TRBV28 and J usage is TRBJ1-1; the D gene is possibly TRBD1 (5 bases). CDR1 and CDR2 (germline): MDHEN, SYDVKM. The CDR3 contains 18 residues. Between the trimmed V and J ends, which lost 2 bases and 3 bases, there was a span of 22 bases. This CDR3 reads CASSLSKGHARTDTEAFF. The DNA of the CDR3 is TGTGCCAGCAGTTTAAGCAAGGGGCACGCTCGGACGGACACTGAAGCTTTCTTT.

This clonotype was seen repeatedly, ten times or more. An end of the junction differs from the germline gene, which may be a read error. V gene TRBV7-6 combines with J gene TRBJ1-1, with D possibly being TRBD1 (5 bases). There are 15 residues in the CDR3. Germline lookup yields CDR1 SGHVS and CDR2 FNYEAQ. The chain's CDR3 is CASSSLAGGNTEAFF. The CDR3, as DNA: TGTGCTAGCAGCTCCCTTGCTGGGGGGAACACTGAAGCTTTCTTT.

This clonotype came up many times. The gene calls are TRBV4-1 and TRBJ1-3, with D uncertain. V gave up 0 bases and J gave up 1 base, with 7 bases separating them. Per germline, CDR1 MGHRA and CDR2 YSYEKL. The CDR3 runs 15 residues. The CDR3 sequence is CASSQDPTSGNTIYF. CDR3 coding DNA: TGCGCCAGCAGCCAAGATCCGACATCTGGAAACACCATATATTTT.

The table lists this clonotype with many counts. The rearrangement joins TRBV12-3 or TRBV12-4 to TRBJ2-7; 7 bases match TRBD1. This CDR3 contains 12 residues. V shed 6 bases, J shed 5 bases, and the junction held 4 bases outside the gene matches. CDR3 residues: CASRTGVHEQYF. The CDR3 DNA is TGTGCCAGCAGAACAGGGGTTCACGAGCAGTACTTC.

A word on this clonotype: Possible read error: a much larger clone is one base away. The chain uses TRBV12-3 or TRBV12-4 and TRBJ1-1, with D uncertain. This CDR3 spans 13 amino acids. The CDR3 nucleotides are TGTGTCAGCAGTTTTAATATGCACACTGAAGCTTTCTTT. This gives the protein CVSSFNMHTEAFF.

This clonotype showed up many times. V usage is TRBV12-3 or TRBV12-4 and J usage is TRBJ1-5; 7 bases map to TRBD1. This CDR3 contains 15 residues. Unmatched junction bases numbered 11, after V lost 6 bases and J lost 6 bases. CDR3 amino acids: CASSPWAGDSQPQHF. The CDR3 DNA reads as TGTGCCAGCAGCCCCTGGGCAGGGGACAGTCAGCCCCAGCATTTT.

At least ten counts were recorded for this clonotype. The rearrangement joins TRBV11-2 to TRBJ2-7, with D possibly matching TRBD1 (6 bases). The CDR3 has 14 residues. The V end was cut by 5 bases, the J end by 0 bases, with 11 bases between. In germline, CDR1 is SGHAT, CDR2 FQNNGV. CDR3 sequence: CASSPDRSSYEQYF. The CDR3 DNA sequence: TGTGCCAGCAGCCCAGACAGGAGCTCCTACGAGCAGTACTTC.

This clonotype was seen a handful of times. The J gene is TRBJ1-3, the V gene TRBV29-1; 7 positions match TRBD1. CDR3 length equals 16 residues. The J segment lost 4 bases and the V segment lost 0 bases, leaving 9 bases of the junction unmatched. Looked up from germline, CDR1 is SQVTM and CDR2 is ANQGSEA. In nucleotides, the CDR3 is TGCAGCGTTGAAGATCCATCGAGGGGGCTCGGAAACACCATATATTTT. It translates to CSVEDPSRGLGNTIYF.

This clonotype was recorded at least ten times. The chain joins TRBV7-2 to TRBJ2-1; D may be TRBD1 or TRBD2 (6 bases each). Germline CDR1 reads SGHTA; CDR2 reads FQGNSA. CDR3 length equals 15 residues. V lost 0 bases to trimming and J lost 4 bases, with 10 bases between them. The CDR3 coding sequence is TGTGCCAGCAGCTTAGCTTTAGGGGGGTACAATGAGCAGTTCTTC. Translation gives CASSLALGGYNEQFF.

In its sample, this clonotype was seen a few times. Germline is not matched at one junction end, which may reflect a read error. This rearrangement joins TRBV7-6 to TRBJ2-2; no reliable D call. The germline gives CDR1 SGHVS, CDR2 FNYEAQ. CDR3 length: 16 amino acids. The CDR3 DNA is TGCGCCAGCAGCTTAGCCCTCGACGGGAACACCGGGGAGCTGTTTTTT. Protein: CASSLALDGNTGELFF.

This clonotype was seen repeatedly, ten times or more. V gene TRBV19 combines with J gene TRBJ1-5; D perhaps matches TRBD1 (6 bases). Germline V gene lookup returns CDR1 LNHDA and CDR2 SQIVND (reference sequence). V lost 5 bases and J 0 bases, leaving 11 bases between the germline ends. This CDR3 is built from 15 residues. This CDR3 is CASSARQVSNQPQHF. CDR3 sequence (DNA): TGTGCCAGTAGTGCTCGACAGGTTAGCAATCAGCCCCAGCATTTT. Complete variable domain (other parts from reference TRBV19 and TRBJ1-5): DGGITQSPKYLFRKEGQNVTLSCEQNLNHDAMYWYRQDPGQGLRLIYYSQIVNDFQKGDIAEGYSVSREKKESFPLTVTSAQKNPTAFYLCASSARQVSNQPQHFGDGTRLSIL.

With regard to this clonotype: A read error may be the cause here, since a much bigger clone is one base away. The chain carries TRBV12-3 or TRBV12-4 and TRBJ1-1, with D hard to call. The CDR3 contains 15 residues. V lost 7 bases, J lost 3 bases, and 18 bases lay in between. The DNA of the CDR3 is TGTGCCAGCAAGATTTCCCAGCTTTTGGACACTGAAGCTTTCTTT. Residues: CASKISQLLDTEAFF.

Many counts were recorded for this clonotype. The chain employs TRBV20-1 and TRBJ1-2, with D possibly being TRBD1 (6 bases). There are 14 residues in the CDR3. Looked up from germline, CDR1 is DFQATT and CDR2 is SNEGSKA (reference sequence). V lost 1 base and J lost 8, with 17 bases in between. This chain's CDR3 is CSARADSTRNGYTF. The CDR3 DNA follows: TGCAGTGCTAGAGCGGACAGCACTCGGAACGGCTACACCTTC.

In its sample, this clonotype was seen many times. The chain uses TRBV19 and TRBJ1-3; a weak D match, TRBD1 (6 bases). Trimming removed 6 bases from V and 0 bases from J, with 12 bases in between. This CDR3 comprises 15 residues. The V gene's germline CDR1 is LNHDA and CDR2 SQIVND (reference sequence). CDR3 region: CASSRDRSSGNTIYF. CDR3 sequence (DNA): TGTGCCAGTAGCCGCGACAGGTCCTCTGGAAACACCATATATTTT.

This clonotype was detected many times. The V gene is TRBV27, the J gene TRBJ1-1; D possibly corresponds to TRBD1 (5 bases). The V and J ends lost 8 bases and 5 bases respectively, with 15 bases between them. CDR1 MNHEY and CDR2 SMNVEV come from the germline V gene (reference sequence). CDR3 length: 13 amino acids. The CDR3 is CASHLREGTEAFF. CDR3 nucleotide sequence: TGTGCCAGCCATTTAAGGGAGGGGACTGAAGCTTTCTTT.

Ten or more counts support this clonotype. The gene calls are TRBV28 and TRBJ2-1; D gene uncertain. Trimming cost V 6 bases and J 5 bases, with 14 bases left between them. In germline, CDR1 is MDHEN, CDR2 SYDVKM. The CDR3 length is 14 residues. DNA for the CDR3: TGTGCCAGCAGCTCCCCCAGAAGCAACAATGAGCAGTTCTTC. This encodes CASSSPRSNNEQFF. Full variable domain (outside the CDR3, taken from reference TRBV28 and TRBJ2-1): DVKVTQSSRYLVKRTGEKVFLECVQDMDHENMFWYRQDPGLGLRLIYFSYDVKMKEKGDIPEGYSVSREKKERFSLILESASTNQTSMYLCASSSPRSNNEQFFGPGTRLTVL.